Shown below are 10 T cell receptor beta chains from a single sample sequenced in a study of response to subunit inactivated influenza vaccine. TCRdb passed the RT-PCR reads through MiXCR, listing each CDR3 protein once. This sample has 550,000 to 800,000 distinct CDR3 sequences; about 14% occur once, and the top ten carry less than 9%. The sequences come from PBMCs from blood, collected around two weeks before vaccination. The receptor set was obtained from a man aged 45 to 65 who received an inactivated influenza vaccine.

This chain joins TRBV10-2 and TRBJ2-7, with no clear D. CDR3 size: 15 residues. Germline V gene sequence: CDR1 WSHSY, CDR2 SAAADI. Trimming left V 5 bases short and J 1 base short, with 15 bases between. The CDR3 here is CASSPRPGVSYEQYF. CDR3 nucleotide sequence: TGCGCCAGCAGTCCCCGCCCGGGTGTATCCTACGAGCAGTACTTC.

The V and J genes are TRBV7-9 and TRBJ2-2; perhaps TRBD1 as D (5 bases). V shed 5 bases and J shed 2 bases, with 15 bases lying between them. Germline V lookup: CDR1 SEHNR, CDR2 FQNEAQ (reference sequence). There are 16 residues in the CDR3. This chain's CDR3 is CASSTLGHFNTGELFF. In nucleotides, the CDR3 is TGTGCCAGCAGCACATTAGGACACTTTAACACCGGGGAGCTGTTTTTT.

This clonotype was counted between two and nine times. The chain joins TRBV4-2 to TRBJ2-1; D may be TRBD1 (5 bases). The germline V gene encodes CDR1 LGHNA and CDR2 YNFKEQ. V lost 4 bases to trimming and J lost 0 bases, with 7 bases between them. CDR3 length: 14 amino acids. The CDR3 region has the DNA TGTGCCAGCAGCCCCGACAGCTCCTACAATGAGCAGTTCTTC. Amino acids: CASSPDSSYNEQFF.

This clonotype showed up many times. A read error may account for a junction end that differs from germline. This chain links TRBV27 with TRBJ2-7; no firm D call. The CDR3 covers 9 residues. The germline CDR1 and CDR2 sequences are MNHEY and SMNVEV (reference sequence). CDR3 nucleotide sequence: TGTGCCAGGGACGTAGAGGTCCCCTTC. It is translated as CARDVEVPF.

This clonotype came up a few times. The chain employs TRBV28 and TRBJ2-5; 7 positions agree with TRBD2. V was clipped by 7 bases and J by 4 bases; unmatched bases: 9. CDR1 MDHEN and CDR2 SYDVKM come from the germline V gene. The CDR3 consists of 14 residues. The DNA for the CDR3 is TGTGCCAGCATTTCTACTGGGGAGGGAGAGACCCAGTACTTC. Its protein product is CASISTGEGETQYF.

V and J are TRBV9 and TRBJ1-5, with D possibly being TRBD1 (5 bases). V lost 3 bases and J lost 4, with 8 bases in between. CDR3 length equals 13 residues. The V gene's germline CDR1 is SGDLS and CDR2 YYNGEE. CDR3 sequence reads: CASSADTNQPQHF. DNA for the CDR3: TGTGCCAGCAGCGCGGACACGAATCAGCCCCAGCATTTT.

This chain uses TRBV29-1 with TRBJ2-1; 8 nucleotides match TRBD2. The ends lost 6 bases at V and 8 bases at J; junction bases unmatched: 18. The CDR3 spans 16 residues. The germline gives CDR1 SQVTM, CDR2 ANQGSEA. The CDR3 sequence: CSVGKMGLGISHEQFF. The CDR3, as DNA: TGCAGCGTGGGGAAGATGGGACTAGGGATAAGCCATGAGCAGTTCTTC.

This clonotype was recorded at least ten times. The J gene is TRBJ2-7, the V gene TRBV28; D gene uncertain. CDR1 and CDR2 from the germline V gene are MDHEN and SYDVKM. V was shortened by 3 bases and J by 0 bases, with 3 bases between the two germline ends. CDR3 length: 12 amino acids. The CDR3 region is CASSFSSYEQYF. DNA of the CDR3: TGTGCCAGCAGTTTCAGCTCCTACGAGCAGTACTTC.

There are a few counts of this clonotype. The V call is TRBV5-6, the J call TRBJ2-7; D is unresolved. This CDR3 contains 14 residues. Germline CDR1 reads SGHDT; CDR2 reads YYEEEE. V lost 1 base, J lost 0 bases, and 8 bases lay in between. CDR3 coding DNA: TGTGCCAGCAGCTTGCTGTTGAGCTCCTACGAGCAGTACTTC. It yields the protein CASSLLLSSYEQYF.

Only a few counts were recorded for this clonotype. The CDR3 region has the DNA TGCAGTGCTAGTGATAGGACGTACGAGCAGTACTTC. Its translation: CSASDRTYEQYF. This chain links TRBV20-1 with TRBJ2-7; D is ambiguous. The CDR3 contains 12 residues. Trimming took 3 bases from V and 4 from J, leaving 10 bases between them. Germline CDR1 reads DFQATT; CDR2 reads SNEGSKA (reference sequence).